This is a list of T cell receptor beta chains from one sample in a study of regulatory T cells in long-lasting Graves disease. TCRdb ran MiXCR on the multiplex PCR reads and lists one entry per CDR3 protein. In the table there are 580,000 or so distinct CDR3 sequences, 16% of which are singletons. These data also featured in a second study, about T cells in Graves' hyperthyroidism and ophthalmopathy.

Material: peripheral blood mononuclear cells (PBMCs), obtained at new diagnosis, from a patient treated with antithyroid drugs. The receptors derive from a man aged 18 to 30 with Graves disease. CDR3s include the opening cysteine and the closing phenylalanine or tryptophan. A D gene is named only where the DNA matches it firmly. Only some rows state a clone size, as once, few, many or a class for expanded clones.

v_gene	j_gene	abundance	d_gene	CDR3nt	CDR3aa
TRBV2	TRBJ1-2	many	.	TGTGCCAGCAGCCGGGGGAATGACTATGGCTACACCTTC	CASSRGNDYGYTF
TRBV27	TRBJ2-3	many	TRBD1	TGTGCCACCAGGGGGCTGGCAGATACGCAGTATTTT	CATRGLADTQYF
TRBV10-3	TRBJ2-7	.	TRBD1	TGTGCCCTTCCCAGGGGGCCATCAATCAGCTACGAGCAGTACTTC	CALPRGPSISYEQYF
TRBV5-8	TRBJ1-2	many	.	TGTGCCAGCAGCTTGGTAACAGGGAGGCGTGCTGTCTATGGCTACACCTTC	CASSLVTGRRAVYGYTF
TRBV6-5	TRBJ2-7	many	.	TGTGCCAGCAGTTACTCACTAGTAAAACCCTACGAGCAGTACTTC	CASSYSLVKPYEQYF
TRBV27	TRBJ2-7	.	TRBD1	TGTGCCAGCAGCCGGGACAGGGTCAGCAACGAGCAGTACTTC	CASSRDRVSNEQYF
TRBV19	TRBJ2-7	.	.	TGTGCCAGTAGTCCCGCGGCAGACTACGAGCAGTACTTC	CASSPAADYEQYF
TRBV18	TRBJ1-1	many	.	TGTGCCAGCTCACCGGGGGCCAAAGACACTGAAGCTTTCTTT	CASSPGAKDTEAFF
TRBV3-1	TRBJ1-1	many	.	TGTGCCAGCAGCCAAGAGGGCAGGGATGCTTTCTTT	CASSQEGRDAFF
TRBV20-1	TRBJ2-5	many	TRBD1	TGCAGTGCTAGTGGACAGGGTCAAGAGACCCAGTACTTC	CSASGQGQETQYF
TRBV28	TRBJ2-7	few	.	TGTGCCAGCATAGGGGACACAAACTACGAGCAGTACTTC	CASIGDTNYEQYF
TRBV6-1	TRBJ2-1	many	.	TGTGCCAGCAGTGGGAGACCGTCGCGTCAGGGGAGCTCCTACAATGAGCAGTTCTTC	CASSGRPSRQGSSYNEQFF
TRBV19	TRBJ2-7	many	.	TGTGCCAGTACGGCTCACGGACGGAAAATACTCTACGAGCAGTACTTC	CASTAHGRKILYEQYF
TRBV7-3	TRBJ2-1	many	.	TGTGCCAGCAGCTTCAAGCGGGACAATGAGCAGTTCTTC	CASSFKRDNEQFF
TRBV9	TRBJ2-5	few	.	TGTGCCAGCAGCGTAGCGGGGTTTTCCCAAGAGACCCAGTACTTC	CASSVAGFSQETQYF
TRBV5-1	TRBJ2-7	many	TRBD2	TGCGCCAGCAGCTTTGGCGGGAGCAGAGCCTACGAGCAGTACTTC	CASSFGGSRAYEQYF
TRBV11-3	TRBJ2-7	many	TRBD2	TGTGCCAGCAGCTCCGACCTCAGCGGGAGGGATTACGAGCAGTACTTC	CASSSDLSGRDYEQYF
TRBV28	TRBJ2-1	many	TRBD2	TGTGCCCTTCGGGCGAGCGGGATAGACAATGAGCAGTTCTTC	CALRASGIDNEQFF
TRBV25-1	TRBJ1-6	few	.	TGTGCCAGCAGTGACGAGGCCAAATGGGATTCACCCCTCCACTTT	CASSDEAKWDSPLHF
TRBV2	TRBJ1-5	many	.	TGTGCCAGCAGTGACATGGGGTTTAGCAATCAGCCCCAGCATTTT	CASSDMGFSNQPQHF
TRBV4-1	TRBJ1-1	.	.	TGCGCCAGCAGCCAAGTCCGGGTAGCGAACACTGAAGCTTTCTTT	CASSQVRVANTEAFF
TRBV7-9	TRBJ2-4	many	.	TGTGCCAGCAGCCCGTACGGGGGCTCGGGGCCGCCGTACTTC	CASSPYGGSGPPYF
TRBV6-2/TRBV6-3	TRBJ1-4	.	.	TGTGCCAGCAGTGGTCAAAACCTCGGAGGTTCCCTAAATGAAAAACTGTTTTTT	CASSGQNLGGSLNEKLFF
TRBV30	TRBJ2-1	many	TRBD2	TGTGCCTGGGCGGGACTAGCGGGAGGGCCTGGCGTCTACAATGAGCAGTTCTTC	CAWAGLAGGPGVYNEQFF
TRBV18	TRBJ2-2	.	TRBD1	TGTGCCACGCCCCCAACAGGGGGAAACACCGGGGAGCTGTTTTTT	CATPPTGGNTGELFF
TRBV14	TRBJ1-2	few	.	TGTGCCAGCAGCCAAGAAGATAACTATGGCTACACCTTC	CASSQEDNYGYTF
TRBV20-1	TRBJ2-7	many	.	TGCAGTGCTAGAGATCATGGCCACGAGCAGTACTTC	CSARDHGHEQYF
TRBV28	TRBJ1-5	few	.	TGTGCCAGCAGTTCCCCGGGAGACGGTCAGCCCCAGCATTTT	CASSSPGDGQPQHF
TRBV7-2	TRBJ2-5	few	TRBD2	TGTGCCAGCAGCTTGGGGCGGGAGGTGGCCATGGTGGCTGAGACCCAGTACTTC	CASSLGREVAMVAETQYF
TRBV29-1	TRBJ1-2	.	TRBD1	TGCAGCGCCAAACAGGGGGCCAGCTATGGCTACACCTTC	CSAKQGASYGYTF
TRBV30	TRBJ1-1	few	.	TGTGCCTGGAGTTTTATGGGGAACACTGAAGCTTTCTTT	CAWSFMGNTEAFF
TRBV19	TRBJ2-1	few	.	TGTGCCAGTAGTGAGACAGCCCGCTCCTACAATGAGCAGTTCTTC	CASSETARSYNEQFF
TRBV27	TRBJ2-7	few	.	TGTGCCAGCAGTTTAACCGGGACTGTATCCTACGAGCAGTACTTC	CASSLTGTVSYEQYF
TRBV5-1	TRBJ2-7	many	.	TGCGCCAGCAGCCTAACGGTAGGGAAAACCTACGAGCAGTACTTC	CASSLTVGKTYEQYF
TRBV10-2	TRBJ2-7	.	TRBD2	TGCGCCACCACTAGCGGGAGCTTGTACGAGCAGTACTTC	CATTSGSLYEQYF
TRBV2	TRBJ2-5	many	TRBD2	TGTGCCAGCAAGGGGGAGACTAGCGGACAAGTACGAGAGACCCAGTACTTC	CASKGETSGQVRETQYF
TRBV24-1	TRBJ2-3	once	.	TGTGCCACCAGTGCTGGGGGAGCCGATACGCAGTATTTT	CATSAGGADTQYF
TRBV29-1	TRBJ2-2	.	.	TGCAGCGTCCTGAAGGATCCGAACACCGGGGAGCTGTTTTTT	CSVLKDPNTGELFF
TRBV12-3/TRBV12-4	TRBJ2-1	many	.	TGTGCCAGCAGTTTAACCCATTTAGCGTTGTACAATGAGCAGTTCTTC	CASSLTHLALYNEQFF
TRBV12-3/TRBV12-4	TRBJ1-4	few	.	TGTGCCAGCAGTTTCTCCGGAAAACTGTTTTTT	CASSFSGKLFF
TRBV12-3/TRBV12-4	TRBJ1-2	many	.	TGTGCCAGCAGTTTCGTCTATGGCTACACCTTC	CASSFVYGYTF
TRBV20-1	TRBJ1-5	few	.	TGCAGTGCTAGGTCGCGGGGGGCGGCTTCTAGCAATCAGCCCCAGCATTTT	CSARSRGAASSNQPQHF
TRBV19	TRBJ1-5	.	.	TGTGCCAGTAGTCCCCGCGGCGGGGGGAACAATCAGCCCCAGCATTTT	CASSPRGGGNNQPQHF
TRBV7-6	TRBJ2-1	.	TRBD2	TGTGCCGGCAGCCCTTTGACTAGCAGAAATATCAATGAGCAGTTCTTC	CAGSPLTSRNINEQFF
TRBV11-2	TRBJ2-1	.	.	TGTGCCAGCAGCTCGGGACTCCAGTCGTCCAATGAGCAGTTCTTC	CASSSGLQSSNEQFF
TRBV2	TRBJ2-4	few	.	TGTGCCAGCAGTGTAAACATTCAGTACTTC	CASSVNIQYF
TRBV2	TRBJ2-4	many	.	TGTGCCAGCAGTGACCGCAATCTGGCCAAAAACATTCAGTACTTC	CASSDRNLAKNIQYF
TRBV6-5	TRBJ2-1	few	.	TGTGCCAGCAGTTACGAATGGAGTAGCTTCTCGAATGAGCAGTTCTTC	CASSYEWSSFSNEQFF
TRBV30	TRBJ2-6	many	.	TGTGCCTGGAGTACAGGGCGAGGGGCCAACGTCCTGACTTTC	CAWSTGRGANVLTF
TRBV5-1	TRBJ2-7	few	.	TGCGCCAGCAGCTACGACACCCTCAAAGTAAGGGACGAGCAGTACTTC	CASSYDTLKVRDEQYF
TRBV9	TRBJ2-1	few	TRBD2	TGTGCCAGCAGCGCACCGGGACTAGCGACGAATGAGCAGTTCTTC	CASSAPGLATNEQFF
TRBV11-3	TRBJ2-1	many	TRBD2	TGTGCCAGCAGCTTAGCCCCCGGGACTAGCACTGAGCAGTTCTTC	CASSLAPGTSTEQFF